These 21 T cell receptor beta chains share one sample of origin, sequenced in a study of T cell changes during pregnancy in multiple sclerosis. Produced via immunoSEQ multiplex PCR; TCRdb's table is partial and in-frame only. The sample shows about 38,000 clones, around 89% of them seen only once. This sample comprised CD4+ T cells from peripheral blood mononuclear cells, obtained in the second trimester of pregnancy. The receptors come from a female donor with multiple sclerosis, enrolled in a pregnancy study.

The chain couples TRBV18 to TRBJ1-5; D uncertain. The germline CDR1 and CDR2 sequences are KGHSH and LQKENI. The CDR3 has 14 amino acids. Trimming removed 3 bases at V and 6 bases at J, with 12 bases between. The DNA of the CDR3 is TGTGCCAGCTCACCGAGCCGGGATGGTCAGCCCCAGCATTTT. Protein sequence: CASSPSRDGQPQHF. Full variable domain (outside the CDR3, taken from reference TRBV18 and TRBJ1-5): NAGVMQNPRHLVRRRGQEARLRCSPMKGHSHVYWYRQLPEEGLKFMVYLQKENIIDESGMPKERFSAEFPKEGPSILRIQQVVRGDSAAYFCASSPSRDGQPQHFGDGTRLSIL.

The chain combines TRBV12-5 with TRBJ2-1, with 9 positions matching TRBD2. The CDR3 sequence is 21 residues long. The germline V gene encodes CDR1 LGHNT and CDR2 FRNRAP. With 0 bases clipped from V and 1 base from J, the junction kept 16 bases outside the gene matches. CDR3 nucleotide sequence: TGTGCTAGTGGTTTGGTACACTCCCCTGGTCTAGCGGGGATTTCCTACAATGAGCAGTTCTTC. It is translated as CASGLVHSPGLAGISYNEQFF.

CDR3 sequence reads: CASSTTGVLGYTF. The CDR3 coding sequence is TGTGCCAGCAGTACTACAGGGGTTCTTGGCTACACCTTC. J is TRBJ1-2 and V is TRBV2, with 7 bases fitting TRBD1. Per germline, CDR1 SNHLY and CDR2 FYNNEI. The length of the CDR3 is 13 residues. V was clipped by 5 bases and J by 7 bases; unmatched bases: 7.

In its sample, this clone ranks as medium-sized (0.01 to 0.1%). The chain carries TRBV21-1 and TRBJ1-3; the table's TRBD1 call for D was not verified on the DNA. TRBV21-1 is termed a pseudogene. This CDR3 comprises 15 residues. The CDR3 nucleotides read TGTGCCAGCAGCGGATGGACAGTTGTCGGAAACACCATATATTTT. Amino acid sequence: CASSGWTVVGNTIYF.

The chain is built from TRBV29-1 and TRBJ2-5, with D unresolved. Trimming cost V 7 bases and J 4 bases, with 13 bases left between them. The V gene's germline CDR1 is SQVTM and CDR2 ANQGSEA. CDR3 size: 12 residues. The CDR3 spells CSAIGLLETQYF. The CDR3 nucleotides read TGCAGCGCCATCGGTCTCTTAGAGACCCAGTACTTC.

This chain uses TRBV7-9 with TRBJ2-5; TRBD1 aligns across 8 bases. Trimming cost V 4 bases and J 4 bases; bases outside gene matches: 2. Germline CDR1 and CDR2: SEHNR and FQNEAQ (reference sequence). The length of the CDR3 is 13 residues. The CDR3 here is CASSWGQVETQYF. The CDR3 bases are TGTGCCAGCAGCTGGGGACAGGTAGAGACCCAGTACTTC.

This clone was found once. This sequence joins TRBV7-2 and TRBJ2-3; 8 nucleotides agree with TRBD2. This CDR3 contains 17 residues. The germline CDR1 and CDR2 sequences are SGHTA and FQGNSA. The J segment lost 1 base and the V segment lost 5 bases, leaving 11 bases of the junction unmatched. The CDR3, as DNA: TGTGCCAGCAGCCGCCCGAGCAGCGGGAGTGGCACAGATACGCAGTATTTT. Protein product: CASSRPSSGSGTDTQYF.

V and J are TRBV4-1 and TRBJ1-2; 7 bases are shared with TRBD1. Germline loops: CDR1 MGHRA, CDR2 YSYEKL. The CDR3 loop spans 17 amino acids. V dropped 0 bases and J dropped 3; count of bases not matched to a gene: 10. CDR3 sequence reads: CASSQDVGPGGDYGYTF. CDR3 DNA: TGCGCCAGCAGCCAAGACGTAGGGCCAGGGGGAGACTATGGCTACACCTTC.

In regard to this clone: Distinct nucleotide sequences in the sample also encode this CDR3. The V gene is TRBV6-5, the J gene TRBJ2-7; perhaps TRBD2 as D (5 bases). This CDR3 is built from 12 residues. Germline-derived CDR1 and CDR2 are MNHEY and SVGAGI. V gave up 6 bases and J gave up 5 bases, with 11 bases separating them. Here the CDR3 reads CASRGVGNEQYF. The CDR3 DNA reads TGTGCCAGCAGGGGAGTTGGCAACGAGCAGTACTTC.

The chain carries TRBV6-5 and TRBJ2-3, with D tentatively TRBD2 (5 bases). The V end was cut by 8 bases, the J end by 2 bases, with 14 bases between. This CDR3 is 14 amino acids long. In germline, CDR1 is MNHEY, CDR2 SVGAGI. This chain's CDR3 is CASLPADNTDTQYF. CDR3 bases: TGTGCCAGCCTCCCAGCGGATAACACAGATACGCAGTATTTT.

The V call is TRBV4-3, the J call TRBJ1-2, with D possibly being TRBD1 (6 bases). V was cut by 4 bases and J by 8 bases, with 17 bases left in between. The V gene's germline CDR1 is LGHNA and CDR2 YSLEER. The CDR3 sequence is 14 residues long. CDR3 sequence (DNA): TGCGCCAGCAGCCGCACAGGGTTGTATGACGGCTACACCTTC. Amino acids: CASSRTGLYDGYTF.

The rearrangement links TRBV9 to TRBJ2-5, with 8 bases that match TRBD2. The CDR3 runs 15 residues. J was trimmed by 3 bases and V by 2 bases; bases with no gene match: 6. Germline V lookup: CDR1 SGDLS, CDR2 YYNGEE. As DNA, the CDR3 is TGTGCCAGCAGCGTCTTTCCGGGACTAGAAGAGACCCAGTACTTC. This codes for CASSVFPGLEETQYF.

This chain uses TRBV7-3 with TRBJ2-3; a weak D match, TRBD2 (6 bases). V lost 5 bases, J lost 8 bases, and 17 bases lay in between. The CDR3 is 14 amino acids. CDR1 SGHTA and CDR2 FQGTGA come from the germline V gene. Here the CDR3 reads CASSLGGDGGTQYF. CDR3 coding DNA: TGTGCCAGCAGCCTCGGGGGAGATGGCGGTACGCAGTATTTT.

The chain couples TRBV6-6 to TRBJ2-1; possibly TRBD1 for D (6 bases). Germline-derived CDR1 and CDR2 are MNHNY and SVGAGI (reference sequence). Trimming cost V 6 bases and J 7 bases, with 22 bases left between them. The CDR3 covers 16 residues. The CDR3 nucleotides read TGTGCCAGCAGGTACCAGATAGGACAGTTAACTAATGAGCAGTTCTTC. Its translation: CASRYQIGQLTNEQFF.

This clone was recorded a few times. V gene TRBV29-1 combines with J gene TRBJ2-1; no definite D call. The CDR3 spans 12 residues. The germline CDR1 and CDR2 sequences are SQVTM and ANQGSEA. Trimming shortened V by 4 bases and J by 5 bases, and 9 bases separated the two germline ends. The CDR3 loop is CSVGNADNEQFF. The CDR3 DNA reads TGCAGCGTTGGTAACGCGGACAATGAGCAGTTCTTC.

CDR3 sequence: CASSPEQGVNEKLFF. The CDR3 nucleotides are TGTGCCAGCTCACCAGAGCAGGGTGTGAATGAAAAACTGTTTTTT. The rearrangement links TRBV18 to TRBJ1-4, with D possibly TRBD1 on 5 matching bases. Trimming removed 2 bases from V and 5 bases from J, with 12 bases in between. The CDR3 loop spans 15 amino acids. Germline lookup yields CDR1 KGHSH and CDR2 LQKENI.

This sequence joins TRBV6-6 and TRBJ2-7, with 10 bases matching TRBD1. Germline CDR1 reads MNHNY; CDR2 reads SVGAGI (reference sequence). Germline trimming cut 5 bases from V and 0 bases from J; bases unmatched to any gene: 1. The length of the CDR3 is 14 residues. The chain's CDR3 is CASSRQGASYEQYF. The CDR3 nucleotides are TGTGCCAGCAGTCGACAGGGGGCCTCCTACGAGCAGTACTTC.

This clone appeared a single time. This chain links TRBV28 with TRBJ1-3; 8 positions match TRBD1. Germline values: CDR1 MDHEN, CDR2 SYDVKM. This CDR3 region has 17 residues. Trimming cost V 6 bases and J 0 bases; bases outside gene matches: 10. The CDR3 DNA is TGTGCCAGCAGACTTCGGACAGGGCCGATCTCTGGAAACACCATATATTTT. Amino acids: CASRLRTGPISGNTIYF.

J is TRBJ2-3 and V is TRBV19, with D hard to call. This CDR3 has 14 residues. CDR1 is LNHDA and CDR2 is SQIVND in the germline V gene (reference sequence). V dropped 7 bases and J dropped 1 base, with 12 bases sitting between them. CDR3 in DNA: TGTGCCAGTAATCTAGGCCAGCGCACAGATACGCAGTATTTT. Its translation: CASNLGQRTDTQYF. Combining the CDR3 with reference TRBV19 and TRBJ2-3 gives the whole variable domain DGGITQSPKYLFRKEGQNVTLSCEQNLNHDAMYWYRQDPGQGLRLIYYSQIVNDFQKGDIAEGYSVSREKKESFPLTVTSAQKNPTAFYLCASNLGQRTDTQYFGPGTRLTVL.

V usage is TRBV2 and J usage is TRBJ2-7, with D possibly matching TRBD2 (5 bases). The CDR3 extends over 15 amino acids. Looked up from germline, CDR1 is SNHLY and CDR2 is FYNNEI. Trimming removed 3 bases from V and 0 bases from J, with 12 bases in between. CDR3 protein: CASSEEASPSYEQYF. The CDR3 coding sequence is TGTGCCAGCAGTGAGGAGGCTAGCCCCTCCTACGAGCAGTACTTC.

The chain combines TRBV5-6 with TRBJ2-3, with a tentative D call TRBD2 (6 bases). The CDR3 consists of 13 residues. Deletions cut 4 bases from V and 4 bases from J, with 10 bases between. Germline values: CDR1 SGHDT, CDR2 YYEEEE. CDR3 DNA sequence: TGTGCCAGCAGCCTCGAGCGGGCAGATACGCAGTATTTT. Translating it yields CASSLERADTQYF. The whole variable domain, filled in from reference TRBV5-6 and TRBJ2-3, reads DAGVTQSPTHLIKTRGQQVTLRCSPKSGHDTVSWYQQALGQGPQFIFQYYEEEERQRGNFPDRFSGHQFPNYSSELNVNALLLGDSALYLCASSLERADTQYFGPGTRLTVL.